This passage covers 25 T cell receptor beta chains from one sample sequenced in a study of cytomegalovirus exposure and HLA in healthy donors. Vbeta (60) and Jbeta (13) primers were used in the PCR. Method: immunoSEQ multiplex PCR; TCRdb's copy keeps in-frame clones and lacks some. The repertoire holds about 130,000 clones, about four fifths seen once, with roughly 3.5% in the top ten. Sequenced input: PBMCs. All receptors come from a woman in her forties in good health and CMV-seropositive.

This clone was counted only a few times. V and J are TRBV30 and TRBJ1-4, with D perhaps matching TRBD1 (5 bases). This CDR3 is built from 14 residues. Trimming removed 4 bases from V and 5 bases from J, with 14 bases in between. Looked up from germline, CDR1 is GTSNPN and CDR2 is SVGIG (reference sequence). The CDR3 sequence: CAWTMGGRNEKLFF. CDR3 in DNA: TGTGCCTGGACGATGGGGGGGAGGAATGAAAAACTGTTTTTT.

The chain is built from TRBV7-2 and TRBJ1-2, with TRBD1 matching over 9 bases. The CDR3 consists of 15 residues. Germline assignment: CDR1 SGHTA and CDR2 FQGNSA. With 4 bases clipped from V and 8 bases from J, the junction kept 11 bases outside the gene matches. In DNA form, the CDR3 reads TGTGCCAGCAGCTACGAACCGGGACAGGGTTACGGCTACACCTTC. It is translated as CASSYEPGQGYGYTF.

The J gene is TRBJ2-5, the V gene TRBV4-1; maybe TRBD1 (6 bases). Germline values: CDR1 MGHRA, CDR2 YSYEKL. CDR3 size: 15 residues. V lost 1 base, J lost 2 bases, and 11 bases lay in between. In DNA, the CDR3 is TGCGCCAGCAGCCAAGTACAGGGCGCTCAAGAGACCCAGTACTTC. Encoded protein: CASSQVQGAQETQYF.

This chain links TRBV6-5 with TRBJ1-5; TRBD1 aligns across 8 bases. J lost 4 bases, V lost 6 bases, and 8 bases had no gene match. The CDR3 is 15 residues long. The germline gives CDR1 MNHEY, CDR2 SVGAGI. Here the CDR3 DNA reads TGTGCCAGCAGCCCCGACAGGGGTGGGAATCAGCCCCAGCATTTT. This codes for CASSPDRGGNQPQHF.

The CDR3 bases are TGTGCCAGCAGCCAGGGACAGAGCTCCTACGAGCAGTACTTC. It specifies CASSQGQSSYEQYF. V usage is TRBV5-6 and J usage is TRBJ2-7, with 7 bases lining up with TRBD1. Germline CDR1 is SGHDT and CDR2 is YYEEEE. J was trimmed by 0 bases and V by 4 bases; bases with no gene match: 4. The CDR3 has 14 residues. Full variable domain (rest looked up from reference TRBV5-6 and TRBJ2-7): DAGVTQSPTHLIKTRGQQVTLRCSPKSGHDTVSWYQQALGQGPQFIFQYYEEEERQRGNFPDRFSGHQFPNYSSELNVNALLLGDSALYLCASSQGQSSYEQYFGPGTRLTVT.

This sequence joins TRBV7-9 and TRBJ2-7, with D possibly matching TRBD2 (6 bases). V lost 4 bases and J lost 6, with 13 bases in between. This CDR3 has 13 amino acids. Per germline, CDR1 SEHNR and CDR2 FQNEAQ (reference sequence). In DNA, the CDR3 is TGTGCCAGCAGCTCGGAGGGCCTGGGCGAGCAGTACTTC. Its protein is CASSSEGLGEQYF.

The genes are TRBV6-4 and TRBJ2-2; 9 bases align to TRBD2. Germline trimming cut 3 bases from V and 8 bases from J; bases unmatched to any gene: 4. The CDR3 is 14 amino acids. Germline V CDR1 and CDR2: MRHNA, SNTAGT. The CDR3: CASSELAGSGELFF. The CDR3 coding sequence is TGTGCCAGCAGTGAACTAGCGGGTTCGGGGGAGCTGTTTTTT.

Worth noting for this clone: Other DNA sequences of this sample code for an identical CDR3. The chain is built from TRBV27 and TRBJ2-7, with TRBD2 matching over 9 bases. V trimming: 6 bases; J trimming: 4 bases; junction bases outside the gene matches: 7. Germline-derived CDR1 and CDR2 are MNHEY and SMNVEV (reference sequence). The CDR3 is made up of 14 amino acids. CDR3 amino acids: CASSLSGSGYEQYF. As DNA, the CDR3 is TGTGCCAGCAGCCTTAGCGGGAGTGGGTACGAGCAGTACTTC.

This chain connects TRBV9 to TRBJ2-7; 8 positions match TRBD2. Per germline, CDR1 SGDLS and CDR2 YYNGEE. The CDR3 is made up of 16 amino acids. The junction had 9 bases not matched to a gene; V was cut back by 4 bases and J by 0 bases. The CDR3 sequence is CASSPTGLENSYEQYF. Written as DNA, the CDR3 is TGTGCCAGCAGCCCCACGGGACTAGAGAACTCCTACGAGCAGTACTTC.

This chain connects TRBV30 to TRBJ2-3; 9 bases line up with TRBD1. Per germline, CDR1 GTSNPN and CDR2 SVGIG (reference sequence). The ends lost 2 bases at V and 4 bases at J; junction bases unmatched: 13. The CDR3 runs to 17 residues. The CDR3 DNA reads TGTGCCTGGAGTCCGTCTACAGGGGGCATTAGCGCAGATACGCAGTATTTT. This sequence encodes CAWSPSTGGISADTQYF.

Here the CDR3 DNA reads TGTGCCAGCAGTTTAGCGGGGGGCAGTACTGAAGCTTTCTTT. It encodes CASSLAGGSTEAFF. This rearrangement joins TRBV27 to TRBJ1-1, with D tentatively TRBD1 (6 bases). Trimming removed 2 bases at V and 5 bases at J, with 12 bases between. Germline V gene data show CDR1 as MNHEY and CDR2 as SMNVEV (reference sequence). The CDR3 is 14 residues long.

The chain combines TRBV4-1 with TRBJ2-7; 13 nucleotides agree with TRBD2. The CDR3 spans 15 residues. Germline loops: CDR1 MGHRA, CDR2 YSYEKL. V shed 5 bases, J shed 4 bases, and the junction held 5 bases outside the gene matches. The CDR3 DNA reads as TGCGCCAGCAGCGCACTAGCGGGAGGGCCTTACGAGCAGTACTTC. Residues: CASSALAGGPYEQYF.

CDR3 amino acids: CASKRMNTEAFF. CDR3 sequence (DNA): TGTGCCAGCAAGAGGATGAACACTGAAGCTTTCTTT. The chain uses TRBV2 and TRBJ1-1, with no clear D. Germline-derived CDR1 and CDR2 are SNHLY and FYNNEI. Trimming took 7 bases from V and 0 from J, leaving 6 bases between them. This CDR3 has 12 amino acids.

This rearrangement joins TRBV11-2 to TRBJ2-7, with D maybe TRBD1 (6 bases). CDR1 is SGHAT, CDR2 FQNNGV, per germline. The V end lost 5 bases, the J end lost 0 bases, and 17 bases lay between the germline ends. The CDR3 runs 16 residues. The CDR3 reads CASSTLWTENSYEQYF. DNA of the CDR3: TGTGCCAGCAGCACCCTATGGACAGAGAACTCCTACGAGCAGTACTTC. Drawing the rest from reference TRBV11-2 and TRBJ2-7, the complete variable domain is EAGVAQSPRYKIIEKRQSVAFWCNPISGHATLYWYQQILGQGPKLLIQFQNNGVVDDSQLPKDRFSAERLKGVDSTLKIQPAKLEDSAVYLCASSTLWTENSYEQYFGPGTRLTVT.

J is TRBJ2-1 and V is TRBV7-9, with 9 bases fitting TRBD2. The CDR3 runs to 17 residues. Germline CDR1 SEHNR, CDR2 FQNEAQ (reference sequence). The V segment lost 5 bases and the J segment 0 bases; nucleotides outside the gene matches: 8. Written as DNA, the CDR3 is TGTGCCAGCAGCCCCCGGACTAGCGCGAGCTCCTACAATGAGCAGTTCTTC. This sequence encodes CASSPRTSASSYNEQFF.

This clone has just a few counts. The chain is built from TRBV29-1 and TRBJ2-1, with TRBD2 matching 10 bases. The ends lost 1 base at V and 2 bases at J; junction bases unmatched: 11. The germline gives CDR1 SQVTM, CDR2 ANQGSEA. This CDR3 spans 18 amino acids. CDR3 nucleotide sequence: TGCAGCGTTGAAGGTTGGACTAGCGGACATTACACCTACAATGAGCAGTTCTTC. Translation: CSVEGWTSGHYTYNEQFF.

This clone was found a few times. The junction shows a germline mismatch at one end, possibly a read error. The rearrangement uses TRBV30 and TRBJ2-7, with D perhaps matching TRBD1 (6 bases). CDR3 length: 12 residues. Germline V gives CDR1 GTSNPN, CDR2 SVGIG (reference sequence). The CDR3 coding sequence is TGTGCCTGGGGCGAAACCGGGACACCCCTTCGATTC. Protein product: CAWGETGTPLRF.

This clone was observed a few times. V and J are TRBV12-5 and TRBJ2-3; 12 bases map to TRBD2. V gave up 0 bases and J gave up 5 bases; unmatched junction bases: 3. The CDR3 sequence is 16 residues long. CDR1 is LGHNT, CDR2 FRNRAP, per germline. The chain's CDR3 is CASGLVLAGGIDTQYF. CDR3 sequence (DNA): TGTGCTAGTGGTTTGGTACTAGCGGGAGGTATAGATACGCAGTATTTT.

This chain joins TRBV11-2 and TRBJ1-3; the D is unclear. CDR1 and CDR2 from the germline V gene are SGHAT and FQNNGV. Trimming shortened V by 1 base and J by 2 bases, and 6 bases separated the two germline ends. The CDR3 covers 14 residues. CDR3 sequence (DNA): TGTGCCAGCAGCTTAGGTGGAGCTGGAAACACCATATATTTT. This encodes CASSLGGAGNTIYF.

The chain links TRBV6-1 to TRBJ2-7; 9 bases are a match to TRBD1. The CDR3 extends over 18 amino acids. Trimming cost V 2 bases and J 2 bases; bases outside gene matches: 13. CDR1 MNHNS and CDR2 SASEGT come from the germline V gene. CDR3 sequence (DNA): TGTGCCAGCAGTGAACCAGCCGGGACAGGGATAAACCCCTACGAGCAGTACTTC. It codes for CASSEPAGTGINPYEQYF.

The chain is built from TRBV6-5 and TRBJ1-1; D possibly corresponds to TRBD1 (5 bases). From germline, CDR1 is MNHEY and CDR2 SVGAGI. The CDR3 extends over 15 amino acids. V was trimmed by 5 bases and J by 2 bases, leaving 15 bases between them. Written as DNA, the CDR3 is TGTGCCAGCAGTCCATCCCTCGACAGAAACACTGAAGCTTTCTTT. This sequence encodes CASSPSLDRNTEAFF.

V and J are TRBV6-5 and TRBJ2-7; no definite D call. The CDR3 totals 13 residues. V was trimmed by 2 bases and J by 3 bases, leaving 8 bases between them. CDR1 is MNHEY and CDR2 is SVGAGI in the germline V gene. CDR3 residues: CASSYGRFYEQYF. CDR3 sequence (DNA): TGTGCCAGCAGTTACGGGCGTTTCTACGAGCAGTACTTC.

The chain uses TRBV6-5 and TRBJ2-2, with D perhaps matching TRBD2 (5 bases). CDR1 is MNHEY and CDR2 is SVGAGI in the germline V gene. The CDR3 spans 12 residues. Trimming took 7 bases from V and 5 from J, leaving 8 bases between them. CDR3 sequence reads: CASMRETGELFF. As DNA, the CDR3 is TGTGCCAGCATGAGGGAAACCGGGGAGCTGTTTTTT.

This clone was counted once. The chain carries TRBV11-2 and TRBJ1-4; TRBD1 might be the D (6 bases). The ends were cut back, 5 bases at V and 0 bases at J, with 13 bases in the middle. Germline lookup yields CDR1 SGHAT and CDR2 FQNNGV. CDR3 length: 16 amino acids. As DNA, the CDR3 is TGTGCCAGCAGCATCGGGACATTACCAACTAATGAAAAACTGTTTTTT. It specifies CASSIGTLPTNEKLFF. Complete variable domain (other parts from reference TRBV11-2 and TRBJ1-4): EAGVAQSPRYKIIEKRQSVAFWCNPISGHATLYWYQQILGQGPKLLIQFQNNGVVDDSQLPKDRFSAERLKGVDSTLKIQPAKLEDSAVYLCASSIGTLPTNEKLFFGSGTQLSVL.

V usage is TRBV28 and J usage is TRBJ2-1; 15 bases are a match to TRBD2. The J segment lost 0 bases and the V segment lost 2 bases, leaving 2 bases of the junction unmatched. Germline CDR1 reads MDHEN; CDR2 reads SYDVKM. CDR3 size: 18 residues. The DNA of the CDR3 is TGTGCCAGCAGTTTAGGGACTAGCGGGAGGCCCTCCTACAATGAGCAGTTCTTC. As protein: CASSLGTSGRPSYNEQFF. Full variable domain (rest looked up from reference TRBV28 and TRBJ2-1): DVKVTQSSRYLVKRTGEKVFLECVQDMDHENMFWYRQDPGLGLRLIYFSYDVKMKEKGDIPEGYSVSREKKERFSLILESASTNQTSMYLCASSLGTSGRPSYNEQFFGPGTRLTVL.